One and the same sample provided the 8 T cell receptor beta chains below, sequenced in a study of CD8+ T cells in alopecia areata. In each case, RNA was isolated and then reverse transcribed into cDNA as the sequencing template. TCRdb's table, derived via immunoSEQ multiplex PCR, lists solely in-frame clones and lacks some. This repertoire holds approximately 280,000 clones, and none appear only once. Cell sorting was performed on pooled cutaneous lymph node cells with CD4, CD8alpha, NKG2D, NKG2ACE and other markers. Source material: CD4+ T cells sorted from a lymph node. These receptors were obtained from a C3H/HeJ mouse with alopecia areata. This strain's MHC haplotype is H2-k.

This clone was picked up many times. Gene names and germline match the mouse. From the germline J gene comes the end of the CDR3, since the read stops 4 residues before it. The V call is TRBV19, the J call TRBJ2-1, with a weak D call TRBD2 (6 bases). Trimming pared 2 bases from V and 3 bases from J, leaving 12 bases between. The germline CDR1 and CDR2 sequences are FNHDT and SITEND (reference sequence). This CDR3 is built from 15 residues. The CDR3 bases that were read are TGTGCCAGCAGTATCCCCTGGGGCCTCTATGCT. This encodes CASSIPWGLYA. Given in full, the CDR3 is CASSIPWGLYAEQFF. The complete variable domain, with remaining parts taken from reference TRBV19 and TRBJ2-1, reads GGIITQTPKFLIGQEGQKLTLKCQQNFNHDTMYWYRQDSGKGLRLIYYSITENDLQKGDLSEGYDASREKKSSFSLTVTSAQKNEMAVFLCASSIPWGLYAEQFFGPGTRLTVL.

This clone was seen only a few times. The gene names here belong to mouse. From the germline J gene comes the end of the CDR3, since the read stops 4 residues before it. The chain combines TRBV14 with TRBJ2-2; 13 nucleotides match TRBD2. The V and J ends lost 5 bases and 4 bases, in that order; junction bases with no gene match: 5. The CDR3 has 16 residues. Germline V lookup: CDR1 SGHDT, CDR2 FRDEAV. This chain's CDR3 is CASSPDWGGGTGQLYF. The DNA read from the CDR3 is TGTGCCAGCAGCCCGGACTGGGGGGGCGGCACCGGG.

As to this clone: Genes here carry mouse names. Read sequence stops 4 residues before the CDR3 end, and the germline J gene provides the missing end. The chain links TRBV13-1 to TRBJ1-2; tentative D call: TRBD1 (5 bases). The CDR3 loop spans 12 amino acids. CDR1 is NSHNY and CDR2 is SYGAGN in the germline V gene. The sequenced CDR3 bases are TGTGCCAGCAGTGATGCTGGGGGC. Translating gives CASSDAGG. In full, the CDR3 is CASSDAGGDYTF.

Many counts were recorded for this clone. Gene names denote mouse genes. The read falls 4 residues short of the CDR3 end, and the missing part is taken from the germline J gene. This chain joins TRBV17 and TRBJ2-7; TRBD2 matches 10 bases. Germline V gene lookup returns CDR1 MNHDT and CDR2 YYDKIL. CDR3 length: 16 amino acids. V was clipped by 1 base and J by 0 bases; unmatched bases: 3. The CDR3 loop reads CASSRVSGGASYEQYF. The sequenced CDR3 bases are TGTGCTAGCAGTAGAGTGTCTGGGGGGGCCTCCTAT.

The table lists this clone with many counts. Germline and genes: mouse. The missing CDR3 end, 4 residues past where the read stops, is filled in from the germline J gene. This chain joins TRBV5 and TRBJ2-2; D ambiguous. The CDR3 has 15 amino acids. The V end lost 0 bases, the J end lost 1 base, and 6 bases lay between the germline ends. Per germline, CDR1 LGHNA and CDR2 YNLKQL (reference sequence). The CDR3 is CASSQDHRNTGQLYF. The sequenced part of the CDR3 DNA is TGTGCCAGCAGCCAAGATCACAGAAACACCGGG.

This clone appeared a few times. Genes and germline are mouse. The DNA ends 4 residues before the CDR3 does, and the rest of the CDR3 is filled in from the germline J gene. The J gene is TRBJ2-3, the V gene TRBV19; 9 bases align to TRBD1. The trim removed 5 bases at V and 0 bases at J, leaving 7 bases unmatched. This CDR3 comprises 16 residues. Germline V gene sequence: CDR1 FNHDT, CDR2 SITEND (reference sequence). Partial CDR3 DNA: TGTGCCAGCAGGTCCGGGACAGGGACTAGTGCAGAA. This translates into CASRSGTGTSAE. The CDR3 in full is CASRSGTGTSAETLYF. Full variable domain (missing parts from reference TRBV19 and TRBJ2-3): GGIITQTPKFLIGQEGQKLTLKCQQNFNHDTMYWYRQDSGKGLRLIYYSITENDLQKGDLSEGYDASREKKSSFSLTVTSAQKNEMAVFLCASRSGTGTSAETLYFGSGTRLTVL.

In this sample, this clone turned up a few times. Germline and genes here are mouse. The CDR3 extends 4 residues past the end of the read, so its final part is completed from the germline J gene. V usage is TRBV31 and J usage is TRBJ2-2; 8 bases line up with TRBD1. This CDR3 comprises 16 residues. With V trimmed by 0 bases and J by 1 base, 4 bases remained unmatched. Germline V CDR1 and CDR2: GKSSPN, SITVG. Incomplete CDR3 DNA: TGTGCCTGGAGTCTAGCGACAGGGGTAAACACCGGG. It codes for CAWSLATGVNTG. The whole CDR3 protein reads CAWSLATGVNTGQLYF.

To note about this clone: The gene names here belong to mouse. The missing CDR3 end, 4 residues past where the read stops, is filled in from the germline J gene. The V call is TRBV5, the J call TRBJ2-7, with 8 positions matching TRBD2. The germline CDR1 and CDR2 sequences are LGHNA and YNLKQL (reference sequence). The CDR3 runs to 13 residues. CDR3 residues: CASSLRTGYEQYF. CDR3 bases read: TGTGCCAGCAGCCTTCGGACTGGGTAT.